The clone carrying this T cell receptor beta chain has a single count. As yet, its antigen is unknown. This entry belongs to a study of blood T cells in healthy people across ages. Study in general: The capture of about one barcoded beta molecule per two T cells was achieved by template switching. General study results and limits: Calculation of diversity from one million T cells yielded estimates considered to be underestimates.

The CDR3 totals 14 residues. The V gene's germline CDR1 is SGHVS and CDR2 FQNEAQ. V lost 2 bases and J 5 bases, leaving 10 bases between the germline ends. Through a sample-barcoded 5' primer and a J-beta primer mix, a second PCR was run for roughly 6 to 11 cycles. Template switching added a 12-random-nucleotide identifier to every cDNA molecule. TCRdb fed the 5' RACE reads into MiXCR, producing one record per CDR3 protein. The sample carries about 1.4 million distinct CDR3 sequences, roughly 64% recorded once. The TCR was taken from a man younger than 30 in good health. The chain is built from TRBV7-8 and TRBJ1-5; D is unresolved. The sample comprised blood. CDR3 nucleotide sequence: TGTGCCAGCAGCTTAATGGCAGTCCATCAGCCCCAGCATTTT. It is translated as CASSLMAVHQPQHF.